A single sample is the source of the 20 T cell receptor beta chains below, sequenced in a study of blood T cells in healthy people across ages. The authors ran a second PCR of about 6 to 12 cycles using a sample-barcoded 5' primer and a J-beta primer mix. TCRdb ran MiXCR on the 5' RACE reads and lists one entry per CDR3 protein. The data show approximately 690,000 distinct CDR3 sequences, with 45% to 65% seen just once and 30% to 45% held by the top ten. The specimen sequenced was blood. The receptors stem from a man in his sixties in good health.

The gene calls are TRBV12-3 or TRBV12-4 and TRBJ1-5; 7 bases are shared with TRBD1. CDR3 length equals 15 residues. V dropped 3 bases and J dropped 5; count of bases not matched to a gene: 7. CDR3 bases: TGTGCCAGCAGTTTCACAGGGGCTCCAGATCAGCCCCAGCATTTT. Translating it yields CASSFTGAPDQPQHF.

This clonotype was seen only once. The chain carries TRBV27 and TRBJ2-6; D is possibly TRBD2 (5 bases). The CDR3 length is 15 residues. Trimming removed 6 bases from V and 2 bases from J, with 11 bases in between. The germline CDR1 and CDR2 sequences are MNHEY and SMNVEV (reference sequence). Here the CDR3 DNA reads TGTGCCAGCAGCAGAGGGCTAACTGGGGCCAACGTCCTGACTTTC. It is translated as CASSRGLTGANVLTF.

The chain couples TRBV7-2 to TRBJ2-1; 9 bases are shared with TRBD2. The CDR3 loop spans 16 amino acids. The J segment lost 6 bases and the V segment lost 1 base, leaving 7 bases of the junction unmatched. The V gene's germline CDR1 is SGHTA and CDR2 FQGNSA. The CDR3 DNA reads TGTGCCAGCAGCTTAGACGGCGGGGGGGCCGTCAATGAGCAGTTCTTC. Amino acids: CASSLDGGGAVNEQFF.

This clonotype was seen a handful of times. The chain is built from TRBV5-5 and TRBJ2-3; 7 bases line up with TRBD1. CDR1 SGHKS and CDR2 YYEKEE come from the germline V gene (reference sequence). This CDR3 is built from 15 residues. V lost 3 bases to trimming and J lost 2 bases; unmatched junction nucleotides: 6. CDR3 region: CASSSNRGYTDTQYF. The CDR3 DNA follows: TGTGCCAGCAGCTCGAACAGGGGTTACACAGATACGCAGTATTTT.

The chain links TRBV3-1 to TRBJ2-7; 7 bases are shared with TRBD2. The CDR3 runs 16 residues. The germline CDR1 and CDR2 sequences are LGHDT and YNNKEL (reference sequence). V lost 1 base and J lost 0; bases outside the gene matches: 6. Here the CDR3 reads CASSQGVRGSSYEQYF. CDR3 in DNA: TGTGCCAGCAGCCAAGGAGTGCGGGGGAGCTCCTACGAGCAGTACTTC.

The CDR3 loop is CSGEVGWMQFF. The CDR3, as DNA: TGCAGCGGTGAGGTCGGGTGGATGCAGTTCTTC. The chain links TRBV29-1 to TRBJ2-1; D ambiguous. The CDR3 spans 11 residues. The V end lost 7 bases, the J end lost 12 bases, and 16 bases lay between the germline ends. Germline values: CDR1 SQVTM, CDR2 ANQGSEA.

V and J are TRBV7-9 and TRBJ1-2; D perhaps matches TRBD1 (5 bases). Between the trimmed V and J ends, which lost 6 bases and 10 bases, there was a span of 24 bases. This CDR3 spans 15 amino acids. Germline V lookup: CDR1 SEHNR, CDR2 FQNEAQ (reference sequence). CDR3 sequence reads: CASRSGGGIGRPYTF. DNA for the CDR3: TGTGCCAGCAGATCAGGCGGGGGGATCGGGCGCCCCTACACCTTC. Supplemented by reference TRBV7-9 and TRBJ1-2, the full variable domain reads DTGVSQNPRHKITKRGQNVTFRCDPISEHNRLYWYRQTLGQGPEFLTYFQNEAQLEKSRLLSDRFSAERPKGSFSTLEIQRTEQGDSAMYLCASRSGGGIGRPYTFGSGTRLTVV.

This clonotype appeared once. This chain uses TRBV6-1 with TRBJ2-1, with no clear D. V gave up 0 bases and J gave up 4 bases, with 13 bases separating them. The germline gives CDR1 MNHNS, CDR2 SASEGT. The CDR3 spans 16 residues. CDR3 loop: CASSEALRAVYNEQFF. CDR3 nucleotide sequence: TGTGCCAGCAGTGAAGCGCTTCGGGCGGTTTACAATGAGCAGTTCTTC.

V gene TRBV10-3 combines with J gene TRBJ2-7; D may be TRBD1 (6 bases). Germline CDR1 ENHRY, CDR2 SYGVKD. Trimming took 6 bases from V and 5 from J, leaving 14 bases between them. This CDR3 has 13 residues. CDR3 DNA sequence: TGTGCCATCAGCGCCGCAGGGGACAACGAGCAGTACTTC. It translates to CAISAAGDNEQYF.

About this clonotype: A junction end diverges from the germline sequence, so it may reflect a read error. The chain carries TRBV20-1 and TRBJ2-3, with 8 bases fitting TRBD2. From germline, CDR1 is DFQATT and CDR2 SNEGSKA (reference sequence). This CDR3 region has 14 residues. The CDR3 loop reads CSANSGVSTDMQYF. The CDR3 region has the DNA TGCAGTGCCAATAGCGGGGTTAGCACAGATATGCAGTATTTT.

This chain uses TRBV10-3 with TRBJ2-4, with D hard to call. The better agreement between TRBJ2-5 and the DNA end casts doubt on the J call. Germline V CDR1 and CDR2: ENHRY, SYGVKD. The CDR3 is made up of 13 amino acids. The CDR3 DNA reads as TGTGCCATCAGTGATTTTCTCCAAGAGACCCAGTACTTC. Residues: CAISDFLQETQYF.

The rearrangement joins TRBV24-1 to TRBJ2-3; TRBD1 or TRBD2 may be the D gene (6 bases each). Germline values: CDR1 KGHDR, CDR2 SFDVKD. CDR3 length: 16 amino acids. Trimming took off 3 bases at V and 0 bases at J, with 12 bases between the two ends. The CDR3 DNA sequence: TGTGCCACCAGTGATCCTGGGGGGCCCAGCACAGATACGCAGTATTTT. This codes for CATSDPGGPSTDTQYF.

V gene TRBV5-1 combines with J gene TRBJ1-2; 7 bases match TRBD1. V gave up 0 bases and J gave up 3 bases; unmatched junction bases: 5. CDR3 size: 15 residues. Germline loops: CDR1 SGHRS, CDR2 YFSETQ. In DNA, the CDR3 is TGCGCCAGCAGCTTGGCCCAGGGGGGTGACTATGGCTACACCTTC. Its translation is CASSLAQGGDYGYTF.

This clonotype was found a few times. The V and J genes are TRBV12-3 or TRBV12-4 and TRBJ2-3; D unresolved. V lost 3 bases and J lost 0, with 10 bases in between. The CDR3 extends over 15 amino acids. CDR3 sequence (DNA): TGTGCCAGCAGTTTCGCAGGCCTTAGCACAGATACGCAGTATTTT. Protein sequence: CASSFAGLSTDTQYF.

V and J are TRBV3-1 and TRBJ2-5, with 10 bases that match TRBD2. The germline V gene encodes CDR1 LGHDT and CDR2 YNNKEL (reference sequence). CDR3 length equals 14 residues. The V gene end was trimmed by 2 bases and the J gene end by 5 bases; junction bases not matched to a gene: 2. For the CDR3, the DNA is TGTGCCAGCAGCCAAACACTAGCGGGGGAGACCCAGTACTTC. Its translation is CASSQTLAGETQYF.

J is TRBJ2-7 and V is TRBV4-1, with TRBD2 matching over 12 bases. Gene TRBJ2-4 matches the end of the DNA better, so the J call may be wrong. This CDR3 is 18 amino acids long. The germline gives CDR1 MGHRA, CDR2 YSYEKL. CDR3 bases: TGCGCCAGCAGCCCTCTATCCCCTAGCGGGGGGGGTCTGGGCATTCAGTACTTC. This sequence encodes CASSPLSPSGGGLGIQYF.

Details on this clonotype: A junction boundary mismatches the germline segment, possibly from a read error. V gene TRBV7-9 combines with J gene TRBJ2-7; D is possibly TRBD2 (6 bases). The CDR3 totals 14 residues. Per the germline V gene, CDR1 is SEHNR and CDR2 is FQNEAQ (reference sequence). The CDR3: CASSLIGDSHEQYF. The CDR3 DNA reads TGTGCCAGCAGCTTAATCGGGGACTCCCACGAGCAGTACTTC.

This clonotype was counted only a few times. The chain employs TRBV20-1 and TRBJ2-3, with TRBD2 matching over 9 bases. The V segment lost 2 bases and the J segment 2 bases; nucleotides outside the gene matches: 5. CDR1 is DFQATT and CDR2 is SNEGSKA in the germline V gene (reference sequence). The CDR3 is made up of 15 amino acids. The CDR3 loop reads CSARLAGALTDTQYF. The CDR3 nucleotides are TGCAGTGCTAGATTAGCGGGGGCCCTCACAGATACGCAGTATTTT.

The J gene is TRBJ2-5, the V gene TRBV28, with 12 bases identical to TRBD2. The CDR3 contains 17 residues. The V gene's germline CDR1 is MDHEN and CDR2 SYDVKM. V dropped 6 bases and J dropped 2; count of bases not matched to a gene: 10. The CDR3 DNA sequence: TGTGCCAGCAGCGGGGCCAGACTAGCGGGGGCACAAGAGACCCAGTACTTC. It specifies CASSGARLAGAQETQYF.

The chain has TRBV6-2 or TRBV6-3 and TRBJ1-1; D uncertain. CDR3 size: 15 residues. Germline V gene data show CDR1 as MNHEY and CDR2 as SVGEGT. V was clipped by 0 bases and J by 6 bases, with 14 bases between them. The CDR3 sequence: CASSYSKGGIAEAFF. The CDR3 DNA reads TGTGCCAGCAGTTACTCGAAGGGAGGGATCGCTGAAGCTTTCTTT.